Sequencing of this TCR beta chain was carried out in a study of OX40 agonist ivuxolimab in advanced cancers. There are 14 residues in the CDR3. In germline, CDR1 is MNHEY, CDR2 SVGAGI. V lost 5 bases to trimming and J lost 6 bases, with 14 bases between them. Details on this clone: The antigen is unknown.

Using immunoSEQ multiplex PCR, the repertoire was profiled, and TCRdb retains in-frame clones only, with some absent. Among about 70,000 clones listed, 80% to 90% were seen once. Regarding the study as a whole: CD4+ and CD8+ blood T cells expanded clonally by week 6 at 0.1 to 3.0 mg/kg.

The sequence came from an adult with an advanced solid tumor such as melanoma, head and neck, liver or kidney cancer. Specimen: CD4+ or CD8+ T cells sorted from blood, collected in a trial of the OX40 agonist ivuxolimab. The chain joins TRBV6-5 to TRBJ1-5; D not resolved. CDR3 bases: TGTGCCAGCAGTCCGGTCGGGTACGGTCAGCCCCAGCATTTT. Protein product: CASSPVGYGQPQHF.